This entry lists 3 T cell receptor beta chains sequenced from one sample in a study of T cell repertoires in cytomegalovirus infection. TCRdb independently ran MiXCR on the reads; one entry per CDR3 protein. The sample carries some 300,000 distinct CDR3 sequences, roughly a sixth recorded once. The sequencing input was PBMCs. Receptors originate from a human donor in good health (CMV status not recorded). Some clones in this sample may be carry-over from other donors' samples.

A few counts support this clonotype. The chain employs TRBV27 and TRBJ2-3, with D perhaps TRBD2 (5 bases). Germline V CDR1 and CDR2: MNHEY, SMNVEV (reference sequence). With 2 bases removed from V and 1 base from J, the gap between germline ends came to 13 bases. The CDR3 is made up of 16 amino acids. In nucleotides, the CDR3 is TGTGCCAGCAGTTTAAAGGCAGTCGGGGGCACAGATACGCAGTATTTT. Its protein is CASSLKAVGGTDTQYF.

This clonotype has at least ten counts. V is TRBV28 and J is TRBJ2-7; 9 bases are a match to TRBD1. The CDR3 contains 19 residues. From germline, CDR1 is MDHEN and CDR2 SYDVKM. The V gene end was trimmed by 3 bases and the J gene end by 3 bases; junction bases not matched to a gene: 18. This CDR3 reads CASSLTDDLTRDRDYEQYF. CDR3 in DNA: TGTGCCAGCAGTTTGACCGACGACCTGACCCGGGACAGGGACTACGAGCAGTACTTC.

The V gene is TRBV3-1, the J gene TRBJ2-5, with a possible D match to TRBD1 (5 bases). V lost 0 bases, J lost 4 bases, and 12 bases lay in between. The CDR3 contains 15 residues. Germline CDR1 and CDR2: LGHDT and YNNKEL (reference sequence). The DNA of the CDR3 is TGTGCCAGCAGCCAAGATGGGGCGAGTCGAGAGACCCAGTACTTC. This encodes CASSQDGASRETQYF.